This entry describes one T cell receptor beta chain. This entry is derived from a study of technical replicates of blood from a handful of donors. TCRdb's copy holds only in-frame clones and misses some; the assay was immunoSEQ multiplex PCR. The sample has 55,000 to 75,000 clones, roughly 94% seen once; the top ten hold 3%. After removal of 10 bases from V and 2 bases from J, the junction contained 15 bases not matched to a gene. The V gene's germline CDR1 is LNHDA and CDR2 SQIVND (reference sequence). The CDR3 spans 18 residues. The gene calls are TRBV19 and TRBJ1-5, with 12 bases aligning to TRBD1. The sequencing input was PBMCs. The sequence was collected from a human donor in good health. Some clones in this sample may be carry-over from other donors' samples. The CDR3 is CATSSGTGGIFGNQPQHF. As DNA, the CDR3 is TGTGCCACCTCTTCGGGGACAGGGGGCATTTTTGGCAATCAGCCCCAGCATTTT.